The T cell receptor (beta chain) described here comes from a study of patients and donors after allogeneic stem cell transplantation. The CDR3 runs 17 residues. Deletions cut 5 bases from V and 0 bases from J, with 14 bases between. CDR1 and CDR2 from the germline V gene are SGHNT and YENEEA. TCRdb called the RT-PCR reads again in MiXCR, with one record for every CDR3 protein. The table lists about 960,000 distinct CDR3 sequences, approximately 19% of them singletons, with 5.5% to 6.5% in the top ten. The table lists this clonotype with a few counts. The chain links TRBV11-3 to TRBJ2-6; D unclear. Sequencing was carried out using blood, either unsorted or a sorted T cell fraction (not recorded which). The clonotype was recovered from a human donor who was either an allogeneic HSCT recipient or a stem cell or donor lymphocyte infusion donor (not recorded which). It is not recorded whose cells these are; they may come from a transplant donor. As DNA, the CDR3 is TGTGCCAGCAGCAAGCAAAAGTCCTCCTCTGGGGCCAACGTCCTGACTTTC. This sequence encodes CASSKQKSSSGANVLTF.